The 29 T cell receptor beta chains below all came from one sample that was sequenced in a study of CD8 T cells in ankylosing spondylitis. TCRdb passed the 5' RACE reads through MiXCR, listing each CDR3 protein once. The table shows fewer than 200,000 distinct CDR3 sequences, with around a sixth occurring only once. Sample: blood, either unsorted or a sorted T cell fraction (not recorded which). These receptor sequences come from a male donor under 35 with ankylosing spondylitis or in good health (not recorded which).

This clonotype was seen ten or more times. The chain joins TRBV18 to TRBJ2-2; 9 positions match TRBD1. CDR3 length equals 14 residues. CDR1 KGHSH and CDR2 LQKENI come from the germline V gene. With 3 bases clipped from V and 5 bases from J, the junction kept 1 base outside the gene matches. The CDR3 sequence is CASSPGQGTGELFF. The CDR3 DNA reads as TGTGCCAGCTCACCGGGACAGGGAACCGGGGAGCTGTTTTTT.

Many counts were recorded for this clonotype. This chain connects TRBV7-9 to TRBJ2-5, with 7 bases fitting TRBD2. The CDR3 length is 17 residues. V lost 3 bases to trimming and J lost 4 bases; unmatched junction nucleotides: 14. Per the germline V gene, CDR1 is SEHNR and CDR2 is FQNEAQ (reference sequence). CDR3 sequence: CASSFIQRDFRGETQYF. DNA of the CDR3: TGTGCCAGCAGCTTTATACAGCGGGATTTTAGGGGAGAGACCCAGTACTTC. Full variable domain (outside the CDR3, taken from reference TRBV7-9 and TRBJ2-5): DTGVSQNPRHKITKRGQNVTFRCDPISEHNRLYWYRQTLGQGPEFLTYFQNEAQLEKSRLLSDRFSAERPKGSFSTLEIQRTEQGDSAMYLCASSFIQRDFRGETQYFGPGTRLLVL.

This chain connects TRBV20-1 to TRBJ2-1; TRBD2 agrees at 7 bases. The trim removed 4 bases at V and 8 bases at J, leaving 11 bases unmatched. The CDR3 runs 14 residues. In germline, CDR1 is DFQATT, CDR2 SNEGSKA (reference sequence). This CDR3 is CSATRTSGVYEQFF. The CDR3 DNA reads TGCAGTGCTACTCGGACTAGTGGGGTCTATGAGCAGTTCTTC.

In this sample, this clonotype turned up many times. The chain couples TRBV7-8 to TRBJ2-3; D not resolved. The CDR3 has 17 residues. The ends were cut back, 0 bases at V and 2 bases at J, with 15 bases in the middle. Germline V gives CDR1 SGHVS, CDR2 FQNEAQ. The CDR3 region has the DNA TGTGCCAGCAGCTTAGCGCGCTTGTCCCGGACCACAGATACGCAGTATTTT. This gives the protein CASSLARLSRTTDTQYF.

The chain is built from TRBV20-1 and TRBJ1-1; D is uncertain. The CDR3 runs 12 residues. V was trimmed by 0 bases and J by 0 bases, leaving 2 bases between them. CDR1 and CDR2 (germline): DFQATT, SNEGSKA (reference sequence). CDR3 DNA sequence: TGCAGTGCTAGAGATATGAACACTGAAGCTTTCTTT. Encoded protein: CSARDMNTEAFF.

In this sample, this clonotype turned up once. The genes are TRBV29-1 and TRBJ2-3, with D unclear. The CDR3 is 12 residues long. Germline assignment: CDR1 SQVTM and CDR2 ANQGSEA. Trimming left V 3 bases short and J 5 bases short, with 9 bases between. The CDR3 DNA reads as TGCAGCGTTGACTCCCGAGGAGATACGCAGTATTTT. This encodes CSVDSRGDTQYF.

This clonotype was counted at least ten times. V usage is TRBV27 and J usage is TRBJ1-1; possible D gene TRBD1, 5 bases. Germline CDR1 and CDR2: MNHEY and SMNVEV (reference sequence). This CDR3 is built from 13 residues. V lost 7 bases and J 7 bases, leaving 16 bases between the germline ends. As DNA, the CDR3 is TGTGCCAGCATCCACCCAGGGAGTAATGAAGCTTTCTTT. This codes for CASIHPGSNEAFF.

This clonotype was counted at least ten times. Since the CDR3 does not end with the conserved phenylalanine or tryptophan, this likely comes from a read error. The V and J genes are TRBV18 and TRBJ2-5, with a weak D call TRBD2 (5 bases). Germline lookup yields CDR1 KGHSH and CDR2 LQKENI. The CDR3 extends over 15 amino acids. The ends were cut back, 2 bases at V and 3 bases at J, with 13 bases in the middle. The CDR3 here is CASSPNQVGKETQYL. The CDR3 coding sequence is TGTGCCAGCTCACCAAACCAGGTCGGGAAAGAGACCCAGTACCTC.

There are many counts of this clonotype. The chain uses TRBV12-3 or TRBV12-4 and TRBJ2-7; TRBD2 matches 8 bases. CDR3 size: 14 residues. V shed 3 bases, J shed 3 bases, and the junction held 4 bases outside the gene matches. In DNA form, the CDR3 reads TGTGCCAGCAGTTTTCAGCGGGAGAACTACGAGCAGTACGTC. Translating it yields CASSFQRENYEQYV.

The CDR3 bases are TGTGCCAGCTCACCATTGGCGGGACAGCTGAACACTGAAGCTTTCTTT. Its translation is CASSPLAGQLNTEAFF. This sequence joins TRBV18 and TRBJ1-1; 7 positions match TRBD1. V shed 2 bases, J shed 0 bases, and the junction held 6 bases outside the gene matches. There are 16 residues in the CDR3. CDR1 is KGHSH and CDR2 is LQKENI in the germline V gene.

This clonotype was counted many times. V gene TRBV7-9 combines with J gene TRBJ2-3; TRBD2 aligns across 8 bases. Trimming cost V 5 bases and J 0 bases; bases outside gene matches: 4. The CDR3 runs 15 residues. Germline lookup yields CDR1 SEHNR and CDR2 FQNEAQ (reference sequence). The CDR3 DNA reads as TGTGCCAGCAGCCTCTCTAGCGGGAGCACAGATACGCAGTATTTT. This codes for CASSLSSGSTDTQYF.

The chain links TRBV2 to TRBJ2-1; 12 bases fit TRBD2. V gave up 6 bases and J gave up 15 bases; unmatched junction bases: 15. Per the germline V gene, CDR1 is SNHLY and CDR2 is FYNNEI. The CDR3 has 15 amino acids. The CDR3 loop is CASRGRLAGEVRPFF. CDR3 sequence (DNA): TGTGCCAGCAGGGGGAGACTAGCGGGAGAAGTTCGCCCGTTCTTC.

This clonotype was seen many times. The chain uses TRBV7-6 and TRBJ2-2; 8 nucleotides line up with TRBD2. The J segment lost 4 bases and the V segment lost 6 bases, leaving 13 bases of the junction unmatched. The germline gives CDR1 SGHVS, CDR2 FNYEAQ. CDR3 size: 17 residues. In DNA, the CDR3 is TGTGCCAGCAGTTTCGAGCCCAGCGGGAGCCTCACCGGGGAGCTGTTTTTT. It specifies CASSFEPSGSLTGELFF. The full variable domain, with the rest looked up from reference TRBV7-6 and TRBJ2-2, is GAGVSQSPRYKVTKRGQDVALRCDPISGHVSLYWYRQALGQGPEFLTYFNYEAQQDKSGLPNDRFSAERPEGSISTLTIQRTEQRDSAMYRCASSFEPSGSLTGELFFGEGSRLTVL.

The sample holds many counts of this clonotype. DNA for the CDR3: TGCAGTGCTAGGCGGGGACAGGGGGCGCGGGGGACTGAAGCTTTCTTT. This codes for CSARRGQGARGTEAFF. The chain carries TRBV20-1 and TRBJ1-1; 12 nucleotides align to TRBD1. J was trimmed by 5 bases and V by 3 bases; bases with no gene match: 10. Germline values: CDR1 DFQATT, CDR2 SNEGSKA (reference sequence). The CDR3 is 16 residues long.

The chain carries TRBV20-1 and TRBJ1-5; 11 bases agree with TRBD1. V was clipped by 1 base and J by 6 bases; unmatched bases: 11. Germline-derived CDR1 and CDR2 are DFQATT and SNEGSKA (reference sequence). The CDR3 runs 17 residues. CDR3 sequence reads: CSARAGTGGASSQPQHF. The CDR3 bases are TGCAGTGCTAGAGCCGGGACAGGGGGAGCTTCAAGTCAGCCCCAGCATTTT.

This clonotype was detected many times. The CDR3 DNA reads TGTGCCAGCAGCTTAGTTTTCGGGACTAGCACAGATACGCAGTATTTT. Translation gives CASSLVFGTSTDTQYF. The chain employs TRBV7-2 and TRBJ2-3, with D perhaps TRBD2 (6 bases). V was clipped by 1 base and J by 0 bases, with 11 bases between them. Germline V gives CDR1 SGHTA, CDR2 FQGNSA. This CDR3 has 16 amino acids.

This clonotype was picked up many times. V is TRBV7-3 and J is TRBJ2-1; the D is unclear. CDR1 SGHTA and CDR2 FQGTGA come from the germline V gene. V was clipped by 0 bases and J by 5 bases, with 17 bases between them. CDR3 length equals 17 residues. CDR3 sequence (DNA): TGTGCCAGCAGCTTAACAGCCCTTGGTGTAGGGCACAATGAGCAGTTCTTC. This translates into CASSLTALGVGHNEQFF. The variable domain in full, with the rest retrieved from reference TRBV7-3 and TRBJ2-1, is GAGVSQTPSNKVTEKGKYVELRCDPISGHTALYWYRQSLGQGPEFLIYFQGTGAADDSGLPNDRFFAVRPEGSVSTLKIQRTERGDSAVYLCASSLTALGVGHNEQFFGPGTRLTVL.

There are many counts of this clonotype. V is TRBV20-1 and J is TRBJ2-7, with 7 nucleotides matching TRBD1. This CDR3 has 14 residues. V lost 3 bases, J lost 2 bases, and 7 bases stayed unmatched. The germline V gene encodes CDR1 DFQATT and CDR2 SNEGSKA (reference sequence). CDR3 nucleotides: TGCAGTGCTAGGACCAGGGGGATCACCTACGAGCAGTACTTC. Amino acid sequence: CSARTRGITYEQYF.

The V gene is TRBV20-1, the J gene TRBJ2-5, with 7 bases that match TRBD1. With V trimmed by 6 bases and J by 5 bases, 9 bases remained unmatched. The CDR3 has 13 amino acids. CDR1 and CDR2 from the germline V gene are DFQATT and SNEGSKA (reference sequence). The CDR3, as DNA: TGCAGTGCAAAGACAGGGACCCTGGAGACCCAGTACTTC. Translated, it gives CSAKTGTLETQYF.

In this sample, this clonotype turned up many times. This rearrangement joins TRBV20-1 to TRBJ2-1; 9 nucleotides align to TRBD2. Germline trimming cut 0 bases from V and 4 bases from J; bases unmatched to any gene: 7. The CDR3 totals 16 residues. CDR1 and CDR2 (germline): DFQATT, SNEGSKA (reference sequence). In DNA form, the CDR3 reads TGCAGTGCTAGAGATAGGGCGGGAGGGCGTTACAATGAGCAGTTCTTC. Translated: CSARDRAGGRYNEQFF.

This clonotype was found many times. The chain links TRBV7-2 to TRBJ2-1; 11 bases agree with TRBD2. Germline values: CDR1 SGHTA, CDR2 FQGNSA. With V trimmed by 5 bases and J by 5 bases, 8 bases remained unmatched. This CDR3 has 16 residues. The DNA of the CDR3 is TGTGCCAGCAGCGCCGGGACTAGCGGATTTGACAATGAGCAGTTCTTC. This sequence encodes CASSAGTSGFDNEQFF.

The CDR3 DNA is TGTGCCAGTAGGACGGGACACCGGACGGGGTTGGAGCAGTTCTTC. It encodes CASRTGHRTGLEQFF. The rearrangement joins TRBV19 to TRBJ2-1, with D possibly being TRBD1 (6 bases). V dropped 6 bases and J dropped 10 bases, with 22 bases sitting between them. Germline assignment: CDR1 LNHDA and CDR2 SQIVND (reference sequence). This CDR3 has 15 residues.

This clonotype was seen ten or more times. This sequence joins TRBV7-2 and TRBJ2-1; TRBD2 matches 7 bases. V gave up 4 bases and J gave up 10 bases; unmatched junction bases: 7. Looked up from germline, CDR1 is SGHTA and CDR2 is FQGNSA. The CDR3 has 13 residues. The CDR3 sequence is CASSSHMGGEQFF. The CDR3 DNA reads as TGTGCCAGCAGCTCACATATGGGGGGGGAGCAGTTCTTC.

This clonotype was counted at least ten times. The junction differs from germline at one of its ends, possibly a read error. The chain combines TRBV12-3 or TRBV12-4 with TRBJ2-4; the D gene is possibly TRBD1 (5 bases). CDR3 size: 13 residues. The CDR3 here is CASSLSRQGPRSF. As DNA, the CDR3 is TGTGCCAGCAGTTTATCAAGGCAGGGCCCCCGAAGCTTC.

This clonotype was observed at least ten times. The V gene is TRBV28, the J gene TRBJ1-5, with D unresolved. The germline CDR1 and CDR2 sequences are MDHEN and SYDVKM. The CDR3 is 11 amino acids. Trimming removed 9 bases from V and 1 base from J, with 4 bases in between. This chain's CDR3 is CASGSNQPQHF. CDR3 sequence (DNA): TGTGCCAGTGGGAGCAATCAGCCCCAGCATTTT.

The table lists this clonotype with many counts. This chain links TRBV7-9 with TRBJ2-1; unclear D gene. The V end was cut by 5 bases, the J end by 8 bases, with 13 bases between. Germline CDR1 is SEHNR and CDR2 is FQNEAQ (reference sequence). CDR3 length equals 13 residues. CDR3 protein: CASSRRVWDEQFF. Here the CDR3 DNA reads TGTGCCAGCAGCCGGAGAGTCTGGGATGAGCAGTTCTTC.

This clonotype was counted at least ten times. The chain couples TRBV7-2 to TRBJ2-1; TRBD1 matches at 9 bases. The CDR3 spans 15 residues. Germline V CDR1 and CDR2: SGHTA, FQGNSA. J gave up 5 bases and V 1 base, and 3 bases lay outside the gene matches. Here the CDR3 reads CASSLGQGVHNEQFF. The CDR3 DNA sequence: TGTGCCAGCAGCTTAGGACAGGGGGTCCACAATGAGCAGTTCTTC.

This clonotype has ten or more counts. J is TRBJ1-1 and V is TRBV7-2; D is unresolved. Trimming took 5 bases from V and 4 from J, leaving 14 bases between them. The CDR3 covers 14 residues. Germline assignment: CDR1 SGHTA and CDR2 FQGNSA. CDR3 loop: CASSTPPPSTEAFF. The CDR3 coding sequence is TGTGCCAGCAGCACCCCCCCACCGAGCACTGAAGCTTTCTTT.

The table lists this clonotype with many counts. The chain recombines TRBV6-1 with TRBJ1-2; D may be TRBD1 (5 bases). Trimming took 1 base from V and 6 from J, leaving 9 bases between them. Germline-derived CDR1 and CDR2 are MNHNS and SASEGT. The CDR3 loop spans 13 amino acids. CDR3 sequence: CASSEGSGNGYTF. The CDR3 coding sequence is TGTGCCAGCAGTGAAGGGTCAGGGAATGGCTACACCTTC.